The 4 T cell receptor beta chains below all came from one sample that was sequenced in a study of CD4 T cells in relation to SARS-CoV-2 and coronaviruses. Generated by immunoSEQ multiplex PCR, the TCRdb table keeps only in-frame clones and is missing some. The sample carries roughly 43,000 clones, roughly 87% recorded once. No cognate antigen is known for these TCRs. Sequencing was done on a sample of naive CD4+ T cells from PBMCs, cultured in vitro. As to subset: naive CD4+ T cells isolated by negative enrichment. The receptors were gathered from an adult with COVID-19.

The rearrangement links TRBV5-6 to TRBJ1-2; D not certain. The V gene lost 0 bases and the J gene lost 8 bases, with 20 bases spanning the gap. Per the germline V gene, CDR1 is SGHDT and CDR2 is YYEEEE. The CDR3 covers 16 residues. The CDR3 DNA reads TGTGCCAGCAGCTTGGCCGTCACGGCCCCGCTTCGGGGCTACACCTTC. It specifies CASSLAVTAPLRGYTF.

The chain carries TRBV3-1 (or the pseudogene TRBV3-2) and TRBJ1-1, with a possible D match to TRBD1 (5 bases). V was shortened by 4 bases and J by 1 base, with 13 bases between the two germline ends. This CDR3 is built from 15 residues. Germline lookup yields CDR1 LGHDT and CDR2 YNNKEL (reference sequence). Written as DNA, the CDR3 is TGTGCCAGCAGCCCGCTGGACACCACGAACACTGAAGCTTTCTTT. Translated, it gives CASSPLDTTNTEAFF.

The J gene is TRBJ2-1, the V gene TRBV28; D perhaps matches TRBD2 (5 bases). The length of the CDR3 is 13 residues. Germline V CDR1 and CDR2: MDHEN, SYDVKM. V lost 3 bases, J lost 5 bases, and 8 bases lay in between. CDR3 in DNA: TGTGCCAGCAGTTTGGGAGCAAACAATGAGCAGTTCTTC. Its translation: CASSLGANNEQFF.

This sequence joins TRBV9 and TRBJ2-1; 7 nucleotides align to TRBD2. Per the germline V gene, CDR1 is SGDLS and CDR2 is YYNGEE. This CDR3 has 13 amino acids. The V gene end was trimmed by 2 bases and the J gene end by 8 bases; junction bases not matched to a gene: 4. The CDR3 sequence is CASSVQRGYEQFF. CDR3 DNA sequence: TGTGCCAGCAGCGTTCAGCGGGGATATGAGCAGTTCTTC.